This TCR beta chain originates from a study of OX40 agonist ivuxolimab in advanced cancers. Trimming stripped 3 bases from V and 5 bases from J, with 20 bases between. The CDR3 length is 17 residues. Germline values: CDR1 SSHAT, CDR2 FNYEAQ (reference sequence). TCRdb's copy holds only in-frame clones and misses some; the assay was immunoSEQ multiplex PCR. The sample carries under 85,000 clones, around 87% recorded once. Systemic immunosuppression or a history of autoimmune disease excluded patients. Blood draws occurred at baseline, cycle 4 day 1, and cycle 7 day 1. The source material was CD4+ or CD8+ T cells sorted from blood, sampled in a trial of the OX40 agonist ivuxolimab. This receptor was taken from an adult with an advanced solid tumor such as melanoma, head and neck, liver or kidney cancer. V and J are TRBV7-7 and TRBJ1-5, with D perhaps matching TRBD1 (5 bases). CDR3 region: CASSLATPGLDYQPQHF. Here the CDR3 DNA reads TGTGCCAGCAGCTTGGCGACTCCGGGACTTGACTATCAGCCCCAGCATTTT.